This T cell receptor (beta chain) was sequenced for a study of cytomegalovirus exposure and HLA in healthy donors. Study summary: Around 80 million unique TCR sequences came from HLA-typed donors in an early release.

PCR primers comprised 60 Vbeta and 13 Jbeta primers. Produced via immunoSEQ multiplex PCR; TCRdb's table is partial and in-frame only. This sample has around 67,000 clones; about four fifths occur once, and the top ten carry 7.8%. Overall study findings and caveats: About 87% or about 30% of the time was how often most TCR beta V segments were productive, according to an earlier analysis.

Germline V gene data show CDR1 as SGHAT and CDR2 as FQNNGV. The CDR3 consists of 13 residues. Deletions cut 7 bases from V and 2 bases from J, with 12 bases between. With respect to this clone: Its antigen is undetermined.

Participants comprised healthy donors of bone marrow. The sequencing sample was made of PBMCs. The sequence was obtained from a man aged 18 to 30 in good health and CMV-seropositive. The gene calls are TRBV11-2 and TRBJ2-7, with D possibly matching TRBD2 (6 bases). The CDR3 loop reads CASTWDSPYEQYF. CDR3 in DNA: TGTGCCAGCACTTGGGACTCCCCCTACGAGCAGTACTTC.